What follows are 12 T cell receptor beta chains derived from one specimen sequenced in a study of early T cells in non-severe SARS-CoV-2 infection. TCRdb recomputed calls from the 5' RACE reads with MiXCR, one row per CDR3 protein. The sample shows approximately 98,000 distinct CDR3 sequences, 12% of them seen only once. The specimen was whole blood. These receptors were obtained from an adult who was a healthcare worker with PCR-confirmed SARS-CoV-2 infection or an uninfected control (not recorded which).

This clonotype was recorded at least ten times. The chain combines TRBV29-1 with TRBJ2-7; D perhaps matches TRBD2 (6 bases). Trimming stripped 4 bases from V and 6 bases from J, with 22 bases between. The CDR3 is made up of 15 amino acids. Germline V gene sequence: CDR1 SQVTM, CDR2 ANQGSEA. CDR3 residues: CSVVEGKGSSSEQYF. In nucleotides, the CDR3 is TGCAGCGTTGTGGAGGGGAAGGGAAGTTCTTCCGAGCAGTACTTC.

The table lists this clonotype with a few counts. The chain joins TRBV15 to TRBJ2-1; 7 nucleotides align to TRBD1. CDR1 is LNHNV, CDR2 YYDKDF, per germline (reference sequence). With 0 bases clipped from V and 2 bases from J, the junction kept 1 base outside the gene matches. The CDR3 has 15 amino acids. The CDR3 is CATSRDQGAYNEQFF. CDR3 in DNA: TGTGCCACCAGCAGAGATCAGGGGGCCTACAATGAGCAGTTCTTC.

The sample holds a few counts of this clonotype. The J gene is TRBJ1-1, the V gene TRBV7-9; no reliable D call. CDR3 length equals 13 residues. V lost 1 base and J lost 4, with 7 bases in between. Germline CDR1 is SEHNR and CDR2 is FQNEAQ (reference sequence). The CDR3 region is CASSLVSSTEAFF. Here the CDR3 DNA reads TGTGCCAGCAGCTTAGTCTCCAGCACTGAAGCTTTCTTT.

To note about this clonotype: One junction end disagrees with the germline gene, perhaps due to a read error. The V and J genes are TRBV11-3 and TRBJ2-7; 8 bases agree with TRBD1. This CDR3 has 14 residues. Germline CDR1 SGHNT, CDR2 YENEEA. The CDR3 coding sequence is TGTGCCGGCAGTGGACAGGGACCGACCTACGAGCAGTACTTC. Translation gives CAGSGQGPTYEQYF. Together with reference TRBV11-3 and TRBJ2-7, the CDR3 gives the full variable domain: EAGVVQSPRYKIIEKKQPVAFWCNPISGHNTLYWYLQNLGQGPELLIRYENEEAVDDSQLPKDRFSAERLKGVDSTLKIQPAELGDSAVYLCAGSGQGPTYEQYFGPGTRLTVT.

Comment on this clonotype: This sequence may be a read error, since a much larger clone differs from it by one base. The V call is TRBV20-1, the J call TRBJ1-2; D ambiguous. The CDR3 runs 11 residues. V was trimmed by 5 bases and J by 4 bases, leaving 8 bases between them. The germline CDR1 and CDR2 sequences are DFQATT and SNEGSKA (reference sequence). DNA of the CDR3: TGCAGTGCTCCAGCCCCCTATGGCTACACCTTC. As protein: CSAPAPYGYTF.

CDR3 DNA: TGCAGCGTTGAAGGGACAGCTAATTACAATGAGCAGTTCTTC. The encoded protein is CSVEGTANYNEQFF. The chain combines TRBV29-1 with TRBJ2-1, with a tentative D call TRBD1 (6 bases). The V end lost 1 base, the J end lost 4 bases, and 11 bases lay between the germline ends. The CDR3 has 14 amino acids. CDR1 is SQVTM and CDR2 is ANQGSEA in the germline V gene.

This clonotype came up a few times. The chain joins TRBV18 to TRBJ2-1, with 9 nucleotides matching TRBD1. Trimming cost V 3 bases and J 7 bases; bases outside gene matches: 7. From germline, CDR1 is KGHSH and CDR2 LQKENI. The CDR3 is made up of 15 amino acids. CDR3 nucleotides: TGTGCCAGCTCACCCCGGGACAGGGACACAAATGAGCAGTTCTTC. This gives the protein CASSPRDRDTNEQFF.

This clonotype occurred many times. The gene calls are TRBV7-8 and TRBJ1-2; D ambiguous. The V gene's germline CDR1 is SGHVS and CDR2 FQNEAQ. The V and J ends lost 2 bases and 2 bases respectively, with 6 bases between them. The CDR3 has 13 amino acids. In DNA, the CDR3 is TGTGCCAGCAGCTTAACGGAGAACTATGGCTACACCTTC. Protein sequence: CASSLTENYGYTF.

The chain recombines TRBV24-1 with TRBJ2-1; weak D call: TRBD2 (7 bases). The V gene's germline CDR1 is KGHDR and CDR2 SFDVKD. With 2 bases removed from V and 9 bases from J, the gap between germline ends came to 25 bases. The CDR3 has 18 amino acids. DNA for the CDR3: TGTGCCACCAGTGATTCAACTGCGCCGTACGGGGGGCACCTTGAGCAGTTCTTC. The encoded protein is CATSDSTAPYGGHLEQFF.

This clonotype was seen a few times. The chain has TRBV4-1 and TRBJ2-1; no firm D call. Germline lookup yields CDR1 MGHRA and CDR2 YSYEKL. This CDR3 has 14 residues. V lost 6 bases and J 6 bases, leaving 15 bases between the germline ends. The CDR3: CASRPRNGGNEQFF. Written as DNA, the CDR3 is TGCGCCAGCAGACCAAGAAATGGCGGCAATGAGCAGTTCTTC.

At least ten counts were recorded for this clonotype. The chain has TRBV5-6 and TRBJ2-5; D might be TRBD2 (7 bases). Trimming removed 2 bases from V and 0 bases from J, with 23 bases in between. Germline lookup yields CDR1 SGHDT and CDR2 YYEEEE. The CDR3 is made up of 19 amino acids. The DNA of the CDR3 is TGTGCCAGCAGCTTCGATAGACGCAGCGGGACAACGGACCAAGAGACCCAGTACTTC. This sequence encodes CASSFDRRSGTTDQETQYF. Combining the CDR3 with reference TRBV5-6 and TRBJ2-5 gives the whole variable domain DAGVTQSPTHLIKTRGQQVTLRCSPKSGHDTVSWYQQALGQGPQFIFQYYEEEERQRGNFPDRFSGHQFPNYSSELNVNALLLGDSALYLCASSFDRRSGTTDQETQYFGPGTRLLVL.

The chain recombines TRBV12-5 with TRBJ1-5; 7 positions agree with TRBD1. The CDR3 is made up of 13 amino acids. The germline CDR1 and CDR2 sequences are LGHNT and FRNRAP. J was trimmed by 7 bases and V by 6 bases; bases with no gene match: 6. The DNA for the CDR3 is TGTGCTAGTGGACAGGGGAAGGGCCAGCCCCAGCATTTT. This sequence encodes CASGQGKGQPQHF.